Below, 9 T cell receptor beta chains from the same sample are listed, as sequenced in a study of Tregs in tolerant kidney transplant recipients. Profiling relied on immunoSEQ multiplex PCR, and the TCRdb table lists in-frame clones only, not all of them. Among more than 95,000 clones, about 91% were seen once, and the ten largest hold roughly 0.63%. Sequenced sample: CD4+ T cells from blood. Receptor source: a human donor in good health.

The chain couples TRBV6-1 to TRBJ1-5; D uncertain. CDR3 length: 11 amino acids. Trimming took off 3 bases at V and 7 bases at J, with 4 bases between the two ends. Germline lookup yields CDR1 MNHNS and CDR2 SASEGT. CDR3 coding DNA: TGTGCCAGCAGTGATTACCAGCCCCAGCATTTT. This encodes CASSDYQPQHF.

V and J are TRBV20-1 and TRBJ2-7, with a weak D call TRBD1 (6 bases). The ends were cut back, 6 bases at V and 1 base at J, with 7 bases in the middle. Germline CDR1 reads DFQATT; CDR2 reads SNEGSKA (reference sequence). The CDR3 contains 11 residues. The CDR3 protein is CSAGTSYEQYF. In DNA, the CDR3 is TGCAGTGCAGGGACATCCTACGAGCAGTACTTC.

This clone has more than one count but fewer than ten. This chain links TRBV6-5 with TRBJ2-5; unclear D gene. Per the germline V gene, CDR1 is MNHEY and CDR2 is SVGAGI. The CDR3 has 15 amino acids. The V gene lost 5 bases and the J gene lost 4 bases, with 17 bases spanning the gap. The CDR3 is CASSAYAHGRETQYF. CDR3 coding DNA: TGTGCCAGCAGTGCCTACGCTCACGGGCGAGAGACCCAGTACTTC.

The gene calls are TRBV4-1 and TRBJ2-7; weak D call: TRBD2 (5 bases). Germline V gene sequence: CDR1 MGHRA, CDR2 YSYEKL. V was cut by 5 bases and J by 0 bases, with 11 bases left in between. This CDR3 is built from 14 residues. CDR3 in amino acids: CASSSAGRSYEQYF. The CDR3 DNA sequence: TGCGCCAGCAGCTCGGCGGGCCGCTCCTACGAGCAGTACTTC.

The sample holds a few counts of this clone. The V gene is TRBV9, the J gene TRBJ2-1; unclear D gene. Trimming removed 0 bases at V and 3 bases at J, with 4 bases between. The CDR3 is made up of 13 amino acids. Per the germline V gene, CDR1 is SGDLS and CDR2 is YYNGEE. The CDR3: CASSVDHYNEQFF. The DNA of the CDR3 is TGTGCCAGCAGCGTAGACCACTACAATGAGCAGTTCTTC.

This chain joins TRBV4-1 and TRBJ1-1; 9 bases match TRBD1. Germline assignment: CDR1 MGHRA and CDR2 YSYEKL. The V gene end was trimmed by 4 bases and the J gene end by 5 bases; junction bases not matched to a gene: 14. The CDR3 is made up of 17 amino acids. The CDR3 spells CASSRGLLQGAGTEAFF. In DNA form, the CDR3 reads TGCGCCAGCAGCCGAGGGCTCTTACAGGGGGCCGGGACTGAAGCTTTCTTT.

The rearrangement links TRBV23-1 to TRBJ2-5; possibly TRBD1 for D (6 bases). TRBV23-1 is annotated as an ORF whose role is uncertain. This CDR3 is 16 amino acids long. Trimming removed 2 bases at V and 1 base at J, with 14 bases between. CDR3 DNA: TGCGCCAGCAGTCAAATACAGGGAGCTATCCAAGAGACCCAGTACTTC. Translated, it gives CASSQIQGAIQETQYF.

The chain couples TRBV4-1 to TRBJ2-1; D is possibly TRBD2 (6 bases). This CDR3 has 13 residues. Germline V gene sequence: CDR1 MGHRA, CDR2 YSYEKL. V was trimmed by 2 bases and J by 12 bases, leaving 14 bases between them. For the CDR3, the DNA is TGCGCCAGCAGCCAATCAGCGGGTGAGGGGCAGTTCTTC. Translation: CASSQSAGEGQFF.

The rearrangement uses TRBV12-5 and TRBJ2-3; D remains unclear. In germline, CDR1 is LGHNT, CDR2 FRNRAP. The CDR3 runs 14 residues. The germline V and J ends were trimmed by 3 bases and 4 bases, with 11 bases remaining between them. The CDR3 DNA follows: TGTGCTAGTGGTTTATGGGATTTTGCAGATACGCAGTATTTT. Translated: CASGLWDFADTQYF.